This entry features one T cell receptor (beta chain) sequence. The antigen is not known. The record originates from a study of OX40 agonist ivuxolimab in advanced cancers. Whole-study context: Hepatocellular carcinoma, melanoma, renal cell or head and neck cancer was diagnosed in the dose-escalation patients. With a range of about 23 to 90, age averaged approximately 60 years, and 65% to 90% were male. Findings of the study overall: At 0.1 to 3.0 mg/kg and by week 6, CD4+ and CD8+ T cells in the blood had expanded clonally. The study found that CD8+ T cells averaged more expanded clones than CD4+.

Sequencing was performed with immunoSEQ multiplex PCR; in TCRdb, only in-frame clones are kept and a portion is missing. This table has tens of thousands of clones, around 90% appearing once. The V gene's germline CDR1 is KGHSY and CDR2 FQNENV. The CDR3 has 13 amino acids. With 1 base removed from V and 1 base from J, the gap between germline ends came to 4 bases. The chain couples TRBV16 to TRBJ1-1; D not certain. This TCR derives from an adult with an advanced solid tumor such as melanoma, head and neck, liver or kidney cancer. This specimen consisted of CD4+ or CD8+ T cells sorted from blood, obtained in a trial of the OX40 agonist ivuxolimab. Written as DNA, the CDR3 is TGTGCCAGCAGCCAATATGGGAACACTGAAGCTTTCTTT. Translating it yields CASSQYGNTEAFF.